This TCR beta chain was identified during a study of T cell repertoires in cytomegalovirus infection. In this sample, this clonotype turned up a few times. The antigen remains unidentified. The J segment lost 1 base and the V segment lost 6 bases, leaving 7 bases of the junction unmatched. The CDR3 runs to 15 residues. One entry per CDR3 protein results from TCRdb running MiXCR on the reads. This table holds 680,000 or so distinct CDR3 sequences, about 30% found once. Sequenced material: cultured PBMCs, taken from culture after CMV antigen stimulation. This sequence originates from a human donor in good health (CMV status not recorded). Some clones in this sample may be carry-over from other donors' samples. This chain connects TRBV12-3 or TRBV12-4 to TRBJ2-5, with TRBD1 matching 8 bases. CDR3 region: CASRRTGPTQETQYF. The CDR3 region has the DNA TGTGCCAGCAGACGGACAGGGCCGACCCAAGAGACCCAGTACTTC.